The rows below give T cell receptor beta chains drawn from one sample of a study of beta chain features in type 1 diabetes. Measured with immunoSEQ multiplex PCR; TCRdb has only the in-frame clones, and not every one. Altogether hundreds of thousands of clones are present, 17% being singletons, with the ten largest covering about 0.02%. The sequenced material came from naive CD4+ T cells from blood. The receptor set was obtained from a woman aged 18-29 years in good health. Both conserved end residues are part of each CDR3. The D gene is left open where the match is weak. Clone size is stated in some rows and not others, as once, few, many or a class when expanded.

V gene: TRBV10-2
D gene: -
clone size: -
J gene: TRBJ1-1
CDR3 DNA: TGCGCCAGCAGTGGACAGATGAACACTGAAGCTTTCTTT
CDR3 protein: CASSGQMNTEAFF

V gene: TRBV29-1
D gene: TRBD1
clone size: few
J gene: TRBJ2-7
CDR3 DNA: TGCAGCGTTGACAGGGGGAACTACGAGCAGTACTTC
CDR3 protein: CSVDRGNYEQYF

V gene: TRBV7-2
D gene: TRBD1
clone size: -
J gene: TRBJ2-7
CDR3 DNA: TGTGCCAGCAGCTTAGCCTTTTCTAAGACAGGGTACGAGCAGTACTTC
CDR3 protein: CASSLAFSKTGYEQYF

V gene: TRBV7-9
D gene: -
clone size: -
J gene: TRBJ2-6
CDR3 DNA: TGTGCCAGCAGCCCCAGACGACAGGCTGTTTCTGGGGCCAACGTCCTGACTTTC
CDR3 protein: CASSPRRQAVSGANVLTF

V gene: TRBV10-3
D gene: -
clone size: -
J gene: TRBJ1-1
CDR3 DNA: TGTGCCATCAGCTCAGGAGCTAACACTGAAGCTTTCTTT
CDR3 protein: CAISSGANTEAFF

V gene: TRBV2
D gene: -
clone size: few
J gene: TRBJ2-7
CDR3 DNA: TGTGCCAGCAGTGCCCAGGGTTTCCTCCACGAGCAGTACTTC
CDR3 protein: CASSAQGFLHEQYF

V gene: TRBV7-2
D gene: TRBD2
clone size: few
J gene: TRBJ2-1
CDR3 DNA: TGTGCCAGCAGCTTATATAGCGGGAGTCATGAGCAGTTCTTC
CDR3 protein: CASSLYSGSHEQFF

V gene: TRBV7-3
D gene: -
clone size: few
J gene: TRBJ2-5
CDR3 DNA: TGTGCCAGCAGTCATTTACCCCTAGAGACCCAGTACTTC
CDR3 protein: CASSHLPLETQYF

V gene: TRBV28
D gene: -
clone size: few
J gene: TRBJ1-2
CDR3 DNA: TGTGCCAGCAGTTTACAGGGCGGCTATGGCTACACCTTC
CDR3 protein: CASSLQGGYGYTF

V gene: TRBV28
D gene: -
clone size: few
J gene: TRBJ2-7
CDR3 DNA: TGTGCCAGCCTCAACGGGGGGCAACCCTACGAGCAGTACTTC
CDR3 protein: CASLNGGQPYEQYF

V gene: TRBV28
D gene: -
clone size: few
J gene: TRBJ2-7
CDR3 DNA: TGTGCCAGCGGTCGGACAGCCTCCTACGAGCAGTACTTC
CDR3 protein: CASGRTASYEQYF

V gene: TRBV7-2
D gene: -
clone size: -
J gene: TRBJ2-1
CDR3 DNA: TGTGCCAGCAGCTTAGCGAGAAGTTATGAGCAGTTCTTC
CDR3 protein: CASSLARSYEQFF

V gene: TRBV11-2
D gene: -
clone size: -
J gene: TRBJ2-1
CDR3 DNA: TGTGCCAGCAGCTTAGCCCCCCTGAAGAATGAGCAGTTCTTC
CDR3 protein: CASSLAPLKNEQFF

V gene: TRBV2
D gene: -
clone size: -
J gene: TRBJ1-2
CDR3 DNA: TGTGCCAGCACCACAAGTAGGGACAACCCCTCCGGCTACACCTTC
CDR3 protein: CASTTSRDNPSGYTF

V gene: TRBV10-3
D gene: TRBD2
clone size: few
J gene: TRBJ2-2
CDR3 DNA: TGTGCCATCAGGGGGGGGTCTAGCGGGAGACTAGTCACCGGGGAGCTGTTTTTT
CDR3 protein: CAIRGGSSGRLVTGELFF

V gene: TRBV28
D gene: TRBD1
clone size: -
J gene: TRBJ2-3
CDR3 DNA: TGTGCCAGCAGTCTTCTCGGACAGGTTAGCACAGATACGCAGTATTTT
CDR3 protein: CASSLLGQVSTDTQYF

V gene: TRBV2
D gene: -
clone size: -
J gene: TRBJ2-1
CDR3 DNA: TGTGCCAGCAGTGGACTCTACAATGAGCAGTTCTTC
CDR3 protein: CASSGLYNEQFF